This record looks at one T cell receptor beta chain sequence and its context. Its cognate antigen is unknown. Method: immunoSEQ multiplex PCR; TCRdb's copy keeps in-frame clones and lacks some. The sample consists of some 74,000 clones, 90% of them appearing once. The data originate from a study of OX40 agonist ivuxolimab in advanced cancers. Per the germline V gene, CDR1 is MNHNS and CDR2 is SASEGT. This CDR3 has 12 amino acids. The V and J ends lost 8 bases and 7 bases respectively, with 12 bases between them. Excluded were patients having autoimmune disease history or systemic immunosuppression. Blood draws occurred at baseline, cycle 4 day 1, and cycle 7 day 1. General study points: There was clonal expansion of CD4+ and CD8+ blood T cells by week 6 at 0.1 to 3.0 mg/kg. On average, CD8+ T cells showed a greater number of expanded clones than CD4+.

This material consisted of CD4+ or CD8+ T cells sorted from blood, taken in a trial of the OX40 agonist ivuxolimab. V and J are TRBV6-1 and TRBJ1-5, with D hard to call. This TCR came from an adult with an advanced solid tumor such as melanoma, head and neck, liver or kidney cancer. CDR3: CASFSGNQPQHF. The CDR3 region has the DNA TGTGCCAGCTTCAGCGGGAACCAGCCCCAGCATTTT.